This TCR beta chain was sequenced for a study of CD8+CD57+ T cells in acquired aplastic anemia. Whole-study context: Sorted CD4+ plus CD8+ cells gave DNA averaging roughly 2.9 ug.

TCR beta VDJ and CDR3 were profiled, and genomic DNA was the template. Via MiXCR, TCRdb re-called the reads, giving one row per CDR3 protein. Of about 400,000 distinct CDR3 sequences listed, roughly 64% are singletons. The CDR3 loop spans 17 amino acids. Germline V gives CDR1 DFQATT, CDR2 SNEGSKA (reference sequence). Trimming took off 3 bases at V and 0 bases at J, with 15 bases between the two ends. This receptor was identified in a human donor in good health, serving as a control. The J gene is TRBJ1-6, the V gene TRBV20-1; D not resolved. Sequencing used sorted CD4+, CD8+, or CD8+CD57+ T cells (not recorded which) from PBMCs. CDR3 region: CSASPAGQSSYNSPLHF. The CDR3 bases are TGCAGTGCTAGTCCGGCAGGCCAGAGCTCCTATAATTCACCCCTCCACTTT.